This TCR beta chain was captured by sequencing in a study of blood T cell repertoires in COVID-19. CDR1 SGHAT and CDR2 FQNNGV come from the germline V gene. CDR3 length: 15 residues. V was pared by 5 bases and J by 7 bases, with 20 bases between. Profiled with immunoSEQ multiplex PCR; TCRdb holds only in-frame clones, not every one. The sample yields about 270,000 clones, 70% to 85% seen once. This clonotype was obtained from a human donor with COVID-19, enrolled during active disease. The donor label of this sample is uncertain. This chain joins TRBV11-2 and TRBJ1-1; a possible D gene is TRBD1 (6 bases). Sequencing was done on a sample of peripheral blood. In nucleotides, the CDR3 is TGTGCCAGCAGCCTGACCCCGGACAGCTCGTTTGAAGCTTTCTTT. Its translation: CASSLTPDSSFEAFF.